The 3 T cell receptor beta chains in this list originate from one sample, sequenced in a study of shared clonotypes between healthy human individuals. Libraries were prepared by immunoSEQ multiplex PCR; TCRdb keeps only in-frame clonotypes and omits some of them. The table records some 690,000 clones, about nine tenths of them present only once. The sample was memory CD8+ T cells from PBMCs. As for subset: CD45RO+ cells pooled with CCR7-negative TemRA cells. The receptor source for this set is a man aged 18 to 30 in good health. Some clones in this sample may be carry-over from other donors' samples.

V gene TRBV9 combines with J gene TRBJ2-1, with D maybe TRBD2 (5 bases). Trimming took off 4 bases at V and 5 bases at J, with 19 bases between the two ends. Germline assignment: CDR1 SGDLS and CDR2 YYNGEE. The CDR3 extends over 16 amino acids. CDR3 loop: CASSPSPREKDNEQFF. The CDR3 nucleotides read TGTGCCAGCAGCCCGAGCCCCCGGGAAAAAGACAATGAGCAGTTCTTC.

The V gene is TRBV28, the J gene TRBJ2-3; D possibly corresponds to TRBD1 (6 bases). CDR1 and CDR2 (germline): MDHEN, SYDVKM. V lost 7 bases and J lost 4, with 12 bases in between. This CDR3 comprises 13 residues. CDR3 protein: CASTRGLADTQYF. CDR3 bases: TGTGCCAGCACCAGGGGTTTAGCAGATACGCAGTATTTT.

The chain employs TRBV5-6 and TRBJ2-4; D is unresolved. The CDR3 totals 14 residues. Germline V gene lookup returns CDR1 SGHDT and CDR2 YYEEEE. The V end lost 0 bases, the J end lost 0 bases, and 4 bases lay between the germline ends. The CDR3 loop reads CASSLARAKNIQYF. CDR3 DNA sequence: TGTGCCAGCAGCTTGGCCAGAGCCAAAAACATTCAGTACTTC.